This T cell receptor (beta chain) originates from a study of blood T cell repertoires in COVID-19. The wider study: Sample material is recorded as cDNA or gDNA derived from T cells, B-cell-depleted T cells, or PBMCs.

With 5 bases removed from V and 5 bases from J, the gap between germline ends came to 13 bases. CDR3 size: 13 residues. Original handling: Nucleated cell counts were estimated from reference gene primer amplification. Using immunoSEQ multiplex PCR, the repertoire was profiled, and TCRdb retains in-frame clones only, with some absent. Clonal size and the V and J genes are those of that table, whereas D and trimming came from the DNA. In the table there are over 20,000 clones, about 91% of which are singletons. Material for sequencing was peripheral blood. The clonotype originates from an older man with acute or convalescent COVID-19. This rearrangement joins TRBV6-7 to TRBJ2-7, with TRBD1 as a possible D gene (6 bases). TRBV6-7 is recorded as an ORF, its role being uncertain. CDR3: CASSGEQGDEQYF. The CDR3 nucleotides are TGTGCCAGCAGTGGCGAACAGGGTGACGAGCAGTACTTC.